This record looks at one T cell receptor beta chain sequence and its context. Its antigen remains unidentified. Sequenced by immunoSEQ multiplex PCR; TCRdb stores in-frame clones only, minus some. The profile shows 20,000 or so clones, 74% of them singletons. This sample was taken from a study of OX40 agonist ivuxolimab in advanced cancers. Study context: Roughly two fifths of patients had received prior checkpoint inhibitor therapy. Whole-study results and caveats: Clonal expansion was among the lowest in partial responders at 0.1-3.0 mg/kg, especially CD8+. In the 0.1 to 3.0 mg/kg range, CD4+ and CD8+ blood T cells had expanded clonally by week 6.

V lost 0 bases to trimming and J lost 7 bases, with 12 bases between them. Per the germline V gene, CDR1 is LGHNA and CDR2 is YSLEER. The CDR3 spans 15 residues. Sequenced here: CD4+ or CD8+ T cells sorted from blood, sampled in a trial of the OX40 agonist ivuxolimab. The receptor's source is an adult with an advanced solid tumor such as melanoma, head and neck, liver or kidney cancer. The chain combines TRBV4-3 with TRBJ1-4; the D is unclear. DNA of the CDR3: TGCGCCAGCAGCCAAGATCTGGGGAGTGGTGAAAAACTGTTTTTT. Translated: CASSQDLGSGEKLFF.